A selection of T cell receptor beta chains follows, all from one sample in a study of blood T cells in healthy people across ages. Via MiXCR, TCRdb re-called the 5' RACE reads, giving one row per CDR3 protein. The sample includes 1.5 million to 2 million distinct CDR3 sequences, roughly 30% seen only once; the top ten take roughly 8%. The sequencing input was blood. The receptors were gathered from a woman between 25 and 40 years old in good health. The CDR3 runs from the conserved cysteine through the conserved F or W. A D gene is named only where the DNA matches it firmly. Size is stated for part of the rows, as once, few or many counts, or as a class when the clone is expanded.

J | D | V | size | DNA | CDR3
TRBJ1-2 | . | TRBV5-4 | . | TGTGCCAGCAGCTTTTGGGGGGACGGCTACACCTTC | CASSFWGDGYTF
TRBJ2-7 | . | TRBV20-1 | many | TGCAGTGCCAAGTCCCAGCCAAACGAGCAGTACTTC | CSAKSQPNEQYF
TRBJ2-1 | . | TRBV12-3/TRBV12-4 | . | TGTGCCAGCAGCACCCCAAGCGGAGTAGGGAATGAGCAGTTCTTC | CASSTPSGVGNEQFF
TRBJ1-4 | . | TRBV12-3/TRBV12-4 | . | TGTGCCAGCACGGGCGGCGAAAAACGGTTTTTT | CASTGGEKRFF
TRBJ1-2 | . | TRBV12-3/TRBV12-4 | . | TGTGCCAGCAGTATCGGGGGGTGGGATAACTATGGCTACACCTTC | CASSIGGWDNYGYTF
TRBJ2-5 | . | TRBV20-1 | few | TGCAGTGCTAGAGACCCAAGGACGGTAGAAGAGACCCAGTACTTC | CSARDPRTVEETQYF
TRBJ2-1 | . | TRBV14 | . | TGTGCCAGCAGCCAGTCACTAGCTCCAAGGAATGAGCAGTTCTTC | CASSQSLAPRNEQFF
TRBJ2-7 | TRBD2 | TRBV29-1 | few | TGCAGCGTTGCCCAGACTAGCGGCGGCGAGCAGTACTTC | CSVAQTSGGEQYF
TRBJ2-7 | TRBD1 | TRBV30 | few | TGTGCCTCTCCGGGACAGGGGTCCTACGAGCAGTACTTC | CASPGQGSYEQYF
TRBJ2-3 | . | TRBV4-3 | . | TGCGCCAGCAGCCAAGTCCCACCAGATACGCAGTATTTT | CASSQVPPDTQYF
TRBJ2-7 | TRBD1 | TRBV6-6 | many | TGTGCCAGCAGCCCACTAGACAGGGCCTACGAGCAGTACTTC | CASSPLDRAYEQYF
TRBJ2-3 | . | TRBV7-2 | . | TGTGCCAGCAGCCTAGGATCAGCGGTCCCCAGGGCAGATACGCAGTATTTT | CASSLGSAVPRADTQYF
TRBJ2-3 | . | TRBV9 | few | TGTGCCAGCAGCGTGCGGTCGACAGCCGATACGCAGTATTTT | CASSVRSTADTQYF
TRBJ2-7 | TRBD2 | TRBV30 | . | TGTGCCTGGAGAGGCGGGGGCTCCTACGAGCAGTACTTC | CAWRGGGSYEQYF
TRBJ2-3 | . | TRBV3-1 | . | TGTGCCAGCAGCCATCACAAACGGGCAGATACGCAGTATTTT | CASSHHKRADTQYF
TRBJ1-1 | . | TRBV29-1 | . | TGCAGCGCGGACGAAAGAGGGGGGGCAGGGAACACTGAAGCTTTCTTT | CSADERGGAGNTEAFF
TRBJ1-1 | . | TRBV18 | few | TGTGCCAGCTCACCACCCGACGGGCTCACTGAAGCTTTCTTT | CASSPPDGLTEAFF
TRBJ2-2 | TRBD2 | TRBV10-1 | . | TGCGCCAGCAGTAATCTTGGAGCGGGAGGTTGGGGCACCGGGGAGCTGTTTTTT | CASSNLGAGGWGTGELFF
TRBJ2-6 | . | TRBV6-1 | . | TGTGCCAGCAGTCAAGGCTTAGGGGGGCGGGCCAACGTCCTGACTTTC | CASSQGLGGRANVLTF
TRBJ2-1 | TRBD1 | TRBV3-1 | few | TGTGCCAGCAGCTCGACAGGGGCCAATGAGCAGTTCTTC | CASSSTGANEQFF
TRBJ2-3 | TRBD2 | TRBV7-3 | . | TGTGCCAGCAGCGTTAGCGGGGGCACAGATACGCGGTATTTT | CASSVSGGTDTRYF
TRBJ2-6 | . | TRBV6-2/TRBV6-3 | . | TGTGCCAGCAGTCGGCGCGGTCGGGAAGGCACTGGGGCCAACGTCCTGACTTTC | CASSRRGREGTGANVLTF
TRBJ2-1 | . | TRBV10-1 | few | TGCGCCAGCAGTGAAGATCTGCGGGTCAATGAGCAGTTCTTC | CASSEDLRVNEQFF
TRBJ1-1 | TRBD1 | TRBV7-2 | few | TGTGCCAGCAGCCGCGACAGGGGCACGAACACTGAAGCTTTCTTT | CASSRDRGTNTEAFF
TRBJ2-7 | . | TRBV18 | few | TGTGCCAGCTCCCCGGCTGGGACCTCGAACCACGAGCAGTACTTC | CASSPAGTSNHEQYF
TRBJ2-2 | TRBD1 | TRBV6-1 | few | TGTGCCAGCAGCGCGACAGGGGAGGCCGGGGAGCTGTTTTTT | CASSATGEAGELFF
TRBJ2-3 | TRBD1 | TRBV6-6 | . | TGTGCCAGCGGCAGGGGGAAGAGCACAGATACGCAGTATTTT | CASGRGKSTDTQYF
TRBJ2-2 | . | TRBV2 | few | TGTGCCAGCACGGGGACCCTTGCGAACACCGGGGAGCTGTTTTTT | CASTGTLANTGELFF
TRBJ2-3 | . | TRBV4-2 | . | TGTGCCAGCAGCCAAGGGACTCTCACAGATACGCAGTATTTT | CASSQGTLTDTQYF
TRBJ2-5 | . | TRBV20-1 | few | TGCAGTGCTAGAGTTAGCGATGGGTCCGAGACCCAGTACTTC | CSARVSDGSETQYF
TRBJ1-1 | . | TRBV7-9 | . | TGTGCCAGCAGTCTTCGGACGAACACGAACACTGAAGCTTTCTTT | CASSLRTNTNTEAFF
TRBJ2-4 | . | TRBV12-3/TRBV12-4 | many | TGTGCCAGCAGTTTCGCCGGGGGAACAAACATTCAGTACTTC | CASSFAGGTNIQYF
TRBJ1-4 | TRBD1 | TRBV7-9 | . | TGTGCCAGCAGAGAGGGGGCGCGGGAAAAACTGTTTTTT | CASREGAREKLFF
TRBJ1-2 | . | TRBV7-8 | few | TGTGCCAGCAGCTTAAACAGGTTCGCGGGGGCGCATGGCTACACCTTC | CASSLNRFAGAHGYTF
TRBJ2-7 | TRBD2 | TRBV2 | few | TGTGCCAGCAGTGAAAGTCTAGCGGGCTACGAGCAGTACTTC | CASSESLAGYEQYF
TRBJ1-5 | . | TRBV12-3/TRBV12-4 | . | TGTGCCAGCAGAAAACAGGGCTTCAATCAGCCCCAGCATTTT | CASRKQGFNQPQHF
TRBJ2-3 | . | TRBV5-1 | . | TGCGCCAGCAGCACCCCGGAGGGCTCAGATACGCAGTATTTT | CASSTPEGSDTQYF
TRBJ1-2 | . | TRBV10-3 | many | TGTGCCATCAGTGAAAGTATGACCGGGGGTTATGGCTACACCTTC | CAISESMTGGYGYTF
TRBJ2-2 | . | TRBV12-3/TRBV12-4 | . | TGTGCCAGCAGGTCCGAGGGGGAAACCGGGGAGCTGTTTTTT | CASRSEGETGELFF
TRBJ2-4 | . | TRBV27 | . | TGTGCCAGCAGAGGGACGAGGACCGTGGCCAAAAACATTCAGTACTTC | CASRGTRTVAKNIQYF
TRBJ2-5 | TRBD2 | TRBV5-5 | . | TGTGCCAGCAGCCTCTCCCGGACTAGCGGGCCTAATGAGCAGTACTTC | CASSLSRTSGPNEQYF
TRBJ2-3 | . | TRBV30 | . | TGTGCCTGGAGTGTTCTACTGAACACAGATACGCAGTATTTT | CAWSVLLNTDTQYF
TRBJ2-5 | . | TRBV4-3 | . | TGCGCCAGCGGCCAAGGTGGCGCTAGAAAAGAGACCCAGTACTTC | CASGQGGARKETQYF
TRBJ1-1 | TRBD1 | TRBV20-1 | . | TGCAGTGCTAGATCCCGGTCGCAAGGGACAGGGTGGGACACTGAAGCTTTCTTT | CSARSRSQGTGWDTEAFF
TRBJ2-5 | . | TRBV5-1 | . | TGCGCCAGCAGCTTACGAGGCGACAAAGAGACCCAGTACTTC | CASSLRGDKETQYF
TRBJ2-7 | TRBD2 | TRBV30 | few | TGTGCCTGGAGTGCCGGGACTAGCTTCAACGAGCAGTACTTC | CAWSAGTSFNEQYF
TRBJ2-2 | TRBD1 | TRBV9 | . | TGTGCCAGCAGCGTGCAGGGGGCGGTCACCGGGGAGCTGTTTTTT | CASSVQGAVTGELFF
TRBJ2-3 | . | TRBV10-2 | many | TGCGCCAGCAGCAGTCCAGATACGCAGTATTTT | CASSSPDTQYF
TRBJ2-3 | TRBD2 | TRBV14 | few | TGTGCCAGCAATCTAGCGGGAGGGCGGCATACGCAGTATTTT | CASNLAGGRHTQYF
TRBJ1-1 | . | TRBV9 | . | TGTGCCAGCAGCGTAGCCCATGGACAGAACACTGAAGCTTTCTTT | CASSVAHGQNTEAFF
TRBJ2-1 | . | TRBV5-1 | many | TGCGCCAGCAGGATGGCAGGGTATTCCTACAATGAGCAGTTCTTC | CASRMAGYSYNEQFF
TRBJ2-3 | TRBD2 | TRBV5-1 | . | TGCGCCAGCAGGGAACGGAGCGGGAACGCAGATACGCAGTATTTT | CASRERSGNADTQYF
TRBJ2-7 | TRBD1 | TRBV24-1 | many | TGTGCCTCCGTATTCTCAGGGGGCGCGAGGGAGCAGTACTTC | CASVFSGGAREQYF
TRBJ2-7 | . | TRBV6-2/TRBV6-3 | . | TGTGCCAGCAGTTCCCGTCGGACCGGATACGAGCAGTACTTC | CASSSRRTGYEQYF
TRBJ2-4 | . | TRBV7-8 | few | TGTGCCAGCAGCTTAGCGGCAGGAGTAGGAGAGCAGTACTTC | CASSLAAGVGEQYF